Listed below are T cell receptor beta chains from one sample, sequenced in a study of OX40 agonist ivuxolimab in advanced cancers. Method: immunoSEQ multiplex PCR; TCRdb's copy keeps in-frame clones and lacks some. The data contain 6,000 or so clones, just under 70% of them singletons. The source was CD4+ or CD8+ T cells sorted from blood, collected in a trial of the OX40 agonist ivuxolimab. The receptor set was obtained from an adult with an advanced solid tumor such as melanoma, head and neck, liver or kidney cancer. CDR3s include the opening cysteine and the closing phenylalanine or tryptophan. The order of the fields is V gene, J gene, clone size, D gene, CDR3 DNA, CDR3 protein. The D gene is left open where the match is weak. The size field is filled for only some rows; it gives once, few, many or a size class.

>TRBV19|TRBJ2-3|NA|NA
TGTGCCAGTAGTTTAGTTCCTATAGATACGCAGTATTTT
CASSLVPIDTQYF
>TRBV7-9|TRBJ2-7|NA|TRBD2
TGTGCCAGCAGCAGCTTAGATGGTGGGAGGGCTTACGAGCAGTACTTC
CASSSLDGGRAYEQYF
>TRBV9|TRBJ2-7|NA|NA
TGTGCCAGCAGCCCCCGGAGCTCTTACGAGCAGTACTTC
CASSPRSSYEQYF
>TRBV4-2|TRBJ1-5|NA|NA
TGTGCCAGCAGCCGGGATAACAATCAGCCCCAGCATTTT
CASSRDNNQPQHF
>TRBV10-1|TRBJ2-7|NA|NA
TGCGCCACAAGACGGCGGGCGCGAACCTACGAGCAGTACTTC
CATRRRARTYEQYF
>TRBV11-1|TRBJ2-5|NA|NA
TGTGCCAGCAGCTTACGGACAGCACAAGAGACCCAGTACTTC
CASSLRTAQETQYF
>TRBV6-4|TRBJ1-1|NA|NA
TGTGCCAGCAGTGACACTGAAGCTTTCTTT
CASSDTEAFF
>TRBV28|TRBJ2-7|few|NA
TGTGCCAGCACCAAAAGTGGGGACTCCTACGAGCAGTACTTC
CASTKSGDSYEQYF
>TRBV5-6|TRBJ2-1|NA|TRBD1
TGTGCCAGCAGCTTGGGTAGCGGACAGGGGGAGGTGCAGTTCTTC
CASSLGSGQGEVQFF
>TRBV5-1|TRBJ2-5|NA|TRBD1
TGCGCCAGCAGCTTGGCCGCCACAGGGGTAGGAGAGACCCAGTACTTC
CASSLAATGVGETQYF
>TRBV27|TRBJ1-1|once|TRBD1
TGTGCCAGCCGGGACAGCTTAAACACTGAAGCTTTCTTT
CASRDSLNTEAFF
>TRBV7-9|TRBJ1-1|NA|NA
TGTGCCAGCAGCCCCGACGTAGCGAACACTGAAGCTTTCTTT
CASSPDVANTEAFF
>TRBV19|TRBJ2-1|few|TRBD1
TGTGCCAGTATAAGGACAGGCGTCGACAATGAGCAGTTCTTC
CASIRTGVDNEQFF
>TRBV6-1|TRBJ2-2|few|NA
TGTGCCAGCAGTGAGACGAACACCGGGGAGCTGTTTTTT
CASSETNTGELFF
>TRBV6-6|TRBJ1-1|NA|NA
TGTGCCAGCAGTTTGAGTGAGCAGACTGAAGCTTTCTTT
CASSLSEQTEAFF
>TRBV7-9|TRBJ1-2|NA|TRBD1
TGTGCCAGCAGCTCCACAGGGGGGAACTATGGCTACACCTTC
CASSSTGGNYGYTF
>TRBV4-1|TRBJ2-7|once|TRBD2
TGCGCCAGCAGCCCCCAAAGGGCTAGCGGCCTCTACGAGCAGTACTTC
CASSPQRASGLYEQYF
>TRBV11-2|TRBJ2-1|NA|NA
TGTGCCACCAATAAGGGATACAATGAGCAGTTCTTC
CATNKGYNEQFF
>TRBV23-1|TRBJ2-5|NA|NA
TGCGCCAGCAGTCAATCGAAGGCAGTCCAAGAGACCCAGTACTTC
CASSQSKAVQETQYF
>TRBV5-8|TRBJ2-5|large|TRBD1
TGTGCCAGCAGCGGAAGAGCAGACACAGGGGCACAAGAGACCCAGTACTTC
CASSGRADTGAQETQYF
>TRBV29-1|TRBJ1-4|NA|NA
TGCAGCGTCAAAGGCTATAATGAAAAACTGTTTTTT
CSVKGYNEKLFF
>TRBV27|TRBJ2-5|NA|NA
TGTGCCACCGCCGGGGGATGGGAAGAGACCCAGTACTTC
CATAGGWEETQYF
>TRBV6-5|TRBJ1-5|medium-sized|NA
TGTGCCAGCAGCGGCGGGGGGAAGCCCCAGCATTTT
CASSGGGKPQHF
>TRBV7-9|TRBJ1-1|few|NA
TGTGCCAGCAGCACAAGGACATTTGAAGCTTTCTTT
CASSTRTFEAFF
>TRBV28|TRBJ2-7|NA|TRBD1
TGTGCCATTACACCTCGGACAGGGGGATACGAGCAGTACTTC
CAITPRTGGYEQYF
>TRBV15|TRBJ2-3|NA|NA
TGTGCCACCAGTAAATTACGGGGGACAGATACGCAGTATTTT
CATSKLRGTDTQYF
>TRBV27|TRBJ2-3|NA|NA
TGTGCCAGCAGTTTCGGTCCTAGCACAGATACGCAGTATTTT
CASSFGPSTDTQYF
>TRBV28|TRBJ1-1|NA|NA
TGTGCCAGCAGTTTCCTACTTGGGGGGGGCACTGAAGCTTTCTTT
CASSFLLGGGTEAFF
>TRBV11-3|TRBJ2-1|few|NA
TGTGCCAGCAGCCTCCTCTTAGGAGGGAATGAGCAGTTCTTC
CASSLLLGGNEQFF